The next 27 T cell receptor beta chains were all read from a single sample in a study of shared clonotypes between healthy human individuals. Generated by immunoSEQ multiplex PCR, the TCRdb table keeps only in-frame clones and is missing some. The sample has about 610,000 clones, less than 98% seen once. The sample consisted of naive CD4+ T cells sorted from blood. Sample subset: CD45RA+ positively selected. The origin of the receptors is a woman aged 30 to 39 in good health.

J is TRBJ2-5 and V is TRBV7-9, with D tentatively TRBD2 (5 bases). Deletions cut 3 bases from V and 2 bases from J, with 7 bases between. Per the germline V gene, CDR1 is SEHNR and CDR2 is FQNEAQ (reference sequence). The CDR3 runs 13 residues. The CDR3 loop reads CASSFGDQETQYF. The CDR3, as DNA: TGTGCCAGCAGCTTCGGGGATCAAGAGACCCAGTACTTC.

The chain carries TRBV18 and TRBJ1-1; 8 bases line up with TRBD1. Germline-derived CDR1 and CDR2 are KGHSH and LQKENI. This CDR3 comprises 14 residues. Trimming took 8 bases from V and 1 from J; bases not matched to a gene: 6. Here the CDR3 DNA reads TGTGCCAGCACCGGACAGGGCTCGAACACTGAAGCTTTCTTT. This sequence encodes CASTGQGSNTEAFF.

This chain connects TRBV6-1 to TRBJ1-5, with 7 bases fitting TRBD1. Germline-derived CDR1 and CDR2 are MNHNS and SASEGT. Losses at the gene ends were 3 bases for V and 6 bases for J; bases not matched to a gene: 2. The CDR3 spans 13 residues. This chain's CDR3 is CASSETGFQPQHF. CDR3 sequence (DNA): TGTGCCAGCAGTGAGACAGGGTTTCAGCCCCAGCATTTT.

This clone was counted a single time. The DNA of the CDR3 is TGTGCCAGCAGTCCCCCGGGCGCGACCTACTACGAGCAGTACTTC. It yields the protein CASSPPGATYYEQYF. V usage is TRBV28 and J usage is TRBJ2-7; unclear D gene. The germline V gene encodes CDR1 MDHEN and CDR2 SYDVKM. V lost 5 bases and J lost 3, with 17 bases in between. This CDR3 region has 15 residues.

This chain uses TRBV30 with TRBJ1-2; D is undetermined. This CDR3 is 13 amino acids long. Germline loops: CDR1 GTSNPN, CDR2 SVGIG (reference sequence). Trimming removed 0 bases at V and 0 bases at J, with 5 bases between. This chain's CDR3 is CAWSVGSNYGYTF. The CDR3 region has the DNA TGTGCCTGGAGTGTAGGATCTAACTATGGCTACACCTTC.

This sequence joins TRBV23-1 and TRBJ2-1; TRBD2 is a possible D gene (7 bases). TRBV23-1 has ORF status, its function being uncertain. Deletions cut 4 bases from V and 0 bases from J, with 19 bases between. The CDR3 is made up of 18 amino acids. DNA of the CDR3: TGCGCCAGCAGTCTCCCCGGGGGGCCAAGATCCTCCTACAATGAGCAGTTCTTC. It specifies CASSLPGGPRSSYNEQFF.

The chain links TRBV19 to TRBJ2-5; 9 nucleotides align to TRBD2. The CDR3 is made up of 13 amino acids. V shed 4 bases, J shed 4 bases, and the junction held 1 base outside the gene matches. Per the germline V gene, CDR1 is LNHDA and CDR2 is SQIVND (reference sequence). The CDR3 loop reads CASSTLAGETQYF. Written as DNA, the CDR3 is TGTGCCAGTAGTACACTAGCGGGAGAGACCCAGTACTTC.

The chain carries TRBV5-1 and TRBJ2-1; 13 bases align to TRBD2. The CDR3 is made up of 18 amino acids. The V gene's germline CDR1 is SGHRS and CDR2 YFSETQ. V was clipped by 2 bases and J by 7 bases; unmatched bases: 12. The CDR3 nucleotides are TGCGCCAGCAGCTTACTAAGGTGGACTAGCGGGAGCCTTAATGAGCAGTTCTTC. This gives the protein CASSLLRWTSGSLNEQFF.

The chain couples TRBV19 to TRBJ1-5, with 7 bases that match TRBD1. This CDR3 spans 13 amino acids. The V and J ends lost 1 base and 7 bases, in that order; junction bases with no gene match: 1. The germline gives CDR1 LNHDA, CDR2 SQIVND (reference sequence). As DNA, the CDR3 is TGTGCCAGTAGTATAGCAGGGGGACAGCCCCAGCATTTT. It translates to CASSIAGGQPQHF. Full variable domain (outside the CDR3, taken from reference TRBV19 and TRBJ1-5): DGGITQSPKYLFRKEGQNVTLSCEQNLNHDAMYWYRQDPGQGLRLIYYSQIVNDFQKGDIAEGYSVSREKKESFPLTVTSAQKNPTAFYLCASSIAGGQPQHFGDGTRLSIL.

The CDR3 spells CATSRNPPSGENTGELFF. CDR3 sequence (DNA): TGTGCCACCAGCAGGAACCCCCCTAGCGGGGAGAACACCGGGGAGCTGTTTTTT. The chain employs TRBV15 and TRBJ2-2; 9 bases fit TRBD2. This CDR3 spans 18 amino acids. Germline-derived CDR1 and CDR2 are LNHNV and YYDKDF (reference sequence). J was trimmed by 1 base and V by 3 bases; bases with no gene match: 9. Full variable domain (missing parts from reference TRBV15 and TRBJ2-2): DAMVIQNPRYQVTQFGKPVTLSCSQTLNHNVMYWYQQKSSQAPKLLFHYYDKDFNNEADTPDNFQSRRPNTSFCFLDIRSPGLGDTAMYLCATSRNPPSGENTGELFFGEGSRLTVL.

V gene TRBV7-9 combines with J gene TRBJ2-2, with D possibly being TRBD1 (5 bases). V shed 5 bases and J shed 2 bases, with 15 bases lying between them. CDR1 is SEHNR and CDR2 is FQNEAQ in the germline V gene (reference sequence). CDR3 size: 16 residues. The CDR3 region has the DNA TGTGCCAGCAGCATCACTTTGACAGAAAACACCGGGGAGCTGTTTTTT. It codes for CASSITLTENTGELFF.

As to this clone: Other nucleotide sequences in the sample specify the same CDR3. This sequence joins TRBV5-1 and TRBJ2-7; 8 bases are shared with TRBD2. In germline, CDR1 is SGHRS, CDR2 YFSETQ. The CDR3 is 14 residues long. With V trimmed by 0 bases and J by 4 bases, 3 bases remained unmatched. This chain's CDR3 is CASSLVAGNYEQYF. In DNA form, the CDR3 reads TGCGCCAGCAGCTTGGTAGCGGGGAATTACGAGCAGTACTTC.

The chain couples TRBV19 to TRBJ1-1; a weak D match, TRBD1 (6 bases). Trimming left V 10 bases short and J 1 base short, with 19 bases between. This CDR3 region has 15 residues. Germline V gives CDR1 LNHDA, CDR2 SQIVND (reference sequence). CDR3 in amino acids: CATASGGRGNTEAFF. CDR3 nucleotide sequence: TGTGCCACCGCGTCGGGGGGCCGGGGGAACACTGAAGCTTTCTTT.

This chain joins TRBV10-3 and TRBJ2-5, with a weak D call TRBD1 (6 bases). The germline CDR1 and CDR2 sequences are ENHRY and SYGVKD. There are 14 residues in the CDR3. The ends were cut back, 0 bases at V and 9 bases at J, with 14 bases in the middle. Here the CDR3 reads CAISESGQSLAQYF. DNA for the CDR3: TGTGCCATCAGTGAGTCAGGACAGTCCCTCGCCCAGTACTTC.

The V call is TRBV5-1, the J call TRBJ2-7, with D perhaps being TRBD1 or TRBD2 (5 bases each). Germline loops: CDR1 SGHRS, CDR2 YFSETQ. The V and J ends lost 0 bases and 2 bases respectively, with 9 bases between them. This CDR3 has 14 amino acids. CDR3 nucleotide sequence: TGCGCCAGCAGCTTGGGTCGGGGACCCTACGAGCAGTACTTC. It yields the protein CASSLGRGPYEQYF.

The chain links TRBV5-1 to TRBJ2-2; 7 bases line up with TRBD1. Germline assignment: CDR1 SGHRS and CDR2 YFSETQ. The J segment lost 12 bases and the V segment lost 4 bases, leaving 18 bases of the junction unmatched. The CDR3 sequence is 16 residues long. Written as DNA, the CDR3 is TGCGCCAGCAGCGGTTCGGGACAGCTGAACCCGGGGAAGCTGTTTTTT. Its protein product is CASSGSGQLNPGKLFF.

The rearrangement uses TRBV18 and TRBJ2-7, with 11 bases fitting TRBD1. J was trimmed by 5 bases and V by 5 bases; bases with no gene match: 2. From germline, CDR1 is KGHSH and CDR2 LQKENI. The CDR3 runs to 13 residues. The CDR3 sequence is CASSWDRGDEQYF. The CDR3, as DNA: TGTGCCAGCTCATGGGACAGGGGGGACGAGCAGTACTTC.

The CDR3 DNA reads TGTGCCAGCAGAGCCCCAGGGGCGGGGACTGAAGCTTTCTTT. It specifies CASRAPGAGTEAFF. The chain has TRBV27 and TRBJ1-1; D may be TRBD1 (6 bases). V was pared by 6 bases and J by 5 bases, with 16 bases between. CDR1 MNHEY and CDR2 SMNVEV come from the germline V gene (reference sequence). The CDR3 runs to 14 residues.

The chain uses TRBV30 and TRBJ1-2; D might be TRBD1 (5 bases). The V gene's germline CDR1 is GTSNPN and CDR2 SVGIG (reference sequence). Trimming left V 1 base short and J 8 bases short, with 11 bases between. The CDR3 runs 12 residues. CDR3 amino acids: CAWSDQGRGYTF. CDR3 bases: TGTGCCTGGAGTGATCAGGGACGCGGCTACACCTTC.

This sequence joins TRBV5-1 and TRBJ2-2, with 9 bases matching TRBD1. Per the germline V gene, CDR1 is SGHRS and CDR2 is YFSETQ. V trimming: 4 bases; J trimming: 6 bases; junction bases outside the gene matches: 7. The CDR3 runs 15 residues. CDR3 sequence: CASSPRTGDPGELFF. CDR3 nucleotides: TGCGCCAGCAGCCCACGGACAGGGGATCCCGGGGAGCTGTTTTTT.

As DNA, the CDR3 is TGCGCCAGCAGCATGAGTGTCAGGGTTGACACCGGGGAGCTGTTTTTT. It translates to CASSMSVRVDTGELFF. The J gene is TRBJ2-2, the V gene TRBV5-1, with D possibly TRBD1 on 5 matching bases. The V gene lost 4 bases and the J gene lost 3 bases, with 16 bases spanning the gap. The CDR3 contains 16 residues. In germline, CDR1 is SGHRS, CDR2 YFSETQ.

This rearrangement joins TRBV7-9 to TRBJ2-7; the match to TRBD2 covers 10 bases. The CDR3 sequence is 17 residues long. Germline V gives CDR1 SEHNR, CDR2 FQNEAQ (reference sequence). V lost 4 bases and J lost 0; bases outside the gene matches: 9. In DNA form, the CDR3 reads TGTGCCAGCAGCTACGAGCGGGGGGGGCGTAGCTCCTACGAGCAGTACTTC. Translated: CASSYERGGRSSYEQYF.

CDR3 bases: TGTGCCAGCAGCTTGGCAGGGGCCTACGCCGGGGAGCTGTTTTTT. Translating gives CASSLAGAYAGELFF. V usage is TRBV7-9 and J usage is TRBJ2-2; TRBD1 is a possible D gene (6 bases). V lost 3 bases to trimming and J lost 6 bases, with 14 bases between them. The germline V gene has CDR1 SEHNR and CDR2 FQNEAQ (reference sequence). The CDR3 is made up of 15 amino acids. Full variable domain (remainder filled in from reference TRBV7-9 and TRBJ2-2): DTGVSQNPRHKITKRGQNVTFRCDPISEHNRLYWYRQTLGQGPEFLTYFQNEAQLEKSRLLSDRFSAERPKGSFSTLEIQRTEQGDSAMYLCASSLAGAYAGELFFGEGSRLTVL.

As concerns this clone: The junction and the germline gene differ at one end; a read error may be behind it. The CDR3 DNA is TGCAGCGTCGAAGGACAGGCGAACACTGAAGCTTTCTTT. It codes for CSVEGQANTEAFF. The chain uses TRBV29-1 and TRBJ1-1; 7 bases match TRBD1. Germline lookup yields CDR1 SQVTM and CDR2 ANQGSEA. The CDR3 has 13 amino acids.

This clone was detected only once. The chain is built from TRBV6-1 and TRBJ2-7; perhaps TRBD1 as D (6 bases). The CDR3 consists of 15 residues. Between the trimmed V and J ends, which lost 2 bases and 5 bases, there was a span of 16 bases. Germline-derived CDR1 and CDR2 are MNHNS and SASEGT. The CDR3 sequence: CASSELLGARDEQYF. CDR3 DNA sequence: TGTGCCAGCAGTGAACTGTTGGGGGCGAGGGACGAGCAGTACTTC.

The V call is TRBV5-1, the J call TRBJ2-7; D possibly corresponds to TRBD1 (6 bases). CDR3 length: 15 amino acids. CDR1 SGHRS and CDR2 YFSETQ come from the germline V gene. Trimming left V 3 bases short and J 2 bases short, with 15 bases between. CDR3 protein: CASSSLTGTTYEQYF. In nucleotides, the CDR3 is TGCGCCAGCAGCTCCCTAACAGGGACCACCTACGAGCAGTACTTC.

This chain joins TRBV5-8 and TRBJ2-5; maybe TRBD1 (6 bases). Trimming left V 4 bases short and J 0 bases short, with 13 bases between. The germline gives CDR1 SGHTS, CDR2 YDEGEE. The CDR3 loop spans 15 amino acids. CDR3 sequence reads: CASSHRGQYQETQYF. For the CDR3, the DNA is TGTGCCAGCAGCCACCGAGGACAGTACCAAGAGACCCAGTACTTC.